The TCR beta chain under discussion was sequenced for a study of tumor-infiltrating lymphocytes in primary liver carcinoma. Of note for this clonotype: Its antigen is not identified. The junction departs from the called germline gene at one end, perhaps through a read error.

TCR beta cDNA was reverse-transcribed from 500 to 550 ng of total RNA. The reaction used a constant-region primer and ProtoScript II reverse transcriptase. Libraries for TCR beta were built through three nested multiplex PCR rounds, which together made up a slightly modified ARM-PCR procedure. In the first two PCR rounds, TRBV1-TRBV30 forward primers were paired with a C-beta reverse primer, and each round lasted roughly 10 cycles. TCRdb processed the multiplex PCR reads anew with MiXCR; each CDR3 protein has one entry. The table lists 180,000 or so distinct CDR3 sequences, roughly three fifths of them singletons. Points from the study as a whole: Tumor-adjacent and tumor-blood pairs showed less overlap than tumor region pairs. Blood's top-250-clone fraction was significantly lower than that of tumors (p = 0.039).

Looked up from germline, CDR1 is LGHNA and CDR2 is YNFKEQ. The CDR3 sequence is 15 residues long. Germline DNA was also extracted, and blood RNA derived from unsorted whole blood. Patients had chronic HBV infection and were treatment-naive. Researchers reported drawing approximately 4 milliliters of peripheral blood before surgery. Sequenced input: peripheral blood. The receptor's source is a man aged 35 to 55 with primary liver carcinoma and hepatitis B virus infection. V gene TRBV4-2 combines with J gene TRBJ2-2; 8 bases are shared with TRBD1. The DNA of the CDR3 is TGTGCCAGCAGCCAACCCAGGACAGGGTTCGGGGACCTGTTTTTT. Translated, it gives CASSQPRTGFGDLFF.